This paragraph covers one T cell receptor beta chain sequence. Its cognate antigen is unknown. These data come from a study of Ad26.COV2.S vaccination and SARS-CoV-2 variants. The study's findings and limits: Once vaccination had occurred, spike-specific CD8+ and CD4+ T cell responses reportedly showed substantial breadth. Higher spike-specific TCR breadth was found in vaccine recipients than in placebo recipients.

Data came from immunoSEQ multiplex PCR; TCRdb stores just in-frame clones and leaves some out. The sample yields some 190,000 clones, around 88% seen once. The origin of this receptor is a human donor who had recovered from COVID-19. This specimen was peripheral blood, taken after recovery from COVID-19.

The CDR3: CSVEDIQGAQHYGYTF. CDR3 nucleotide sequence: TGCAGCGTTGAAGATATTCAGGGGGCGCAGCACTATGGCTACACCTTC. The V call is TRBV29-1, the J call TRBJ1-2, with TRBD1 matching 8 bases. The trim removed 0 bases at V and 3 bases at J, leaving 9 bases unmatched. Germline CDR1 SQVTM, CDR2 ANQGSEA. The CDR3 length is 16 residues.